The rows below give T cell receptor beta chains drawn from one sample of a study of Tregs in tolerant kidney transplant recipients. The protocol was immunoSEQ multiplex PCR, while the TCRdb copy is restricted to in-frame clones and leaves out a portion. The data hold tens of thousands of clones, with under 95% observed a single time. The sequences come from CD4+ T cells from blood (PBMCs), collected 12 months after the transplant. These receptors were taken from a human patient who received a combined kidney and bone marrow transplant. Some T cells may arise from the graft donor. Both conserved end residues are part of each CDR3. A D gene is named only where the DNA matches it firmly. Some rows have no size entry. The others give once, few or many, or a class for an expanded clone.

d_gene,v_gene,j_gene,abundance,CDR3aa,CDR3nt
NA,TRBV19,TRBJ2-1,NA,CASSIRRGAYEQFF,TGTGCCAGTAGTATACGTCGGGGGGCATATGAGCAGTTCTTC
NA,TRBV2,TRBJ1-4,NA,CASSVSGTEKLFF,TGTGCCAGCAGTGTCTCGGGTACTGAAAAACTGTTTTTT
TRBD1,TRBV19,TRBJ1-5,NA,CASSIRPSVDRVGGNQPQHF,TGTGCCAGTAGTATCCGGCCCTCTGTAGACAGGGTTGGGGGCAATCAGCCCCAGCATTTT
TRBD1,TRBV18,TRBJ1-5,NA,CASSRGTEDQPQHF,TGTGCCAGCTCCCGGGGGACAGAAGATCAGCCCCAGCATTTT
NA,TRBV2,TRBJ1-5,NA,CASSEARGAGQPQHF,TGTGCCAGCAGTGAAGCGCGGGGGGCAGGTCAGCCCCAGCATTTT
NA,TRBV4-3,TRBJ2-4,once,CASSQGGQVGVAKNIQYF,TGCGCCAGCAGCCAAGGCGGCCAGGTGGGAGTGGCCAAAAACATTCAGTACTTC
NA,TRBV2,TRBJ1-1,NA,CASRSGLVNTEAFF,TGTGCCAGCAGATCAGGCTTGGTTAACACTGAAGCTTTCTTT
TRBD1,TRBV18,TRBJ1-4,NA,CASSPRTGSGEKLFF,TGTGCCAGCTCACCCCGGACAGGGTCGGGGGAAAAACTGTTTTTT
NA,TRBV30,TRBJ2-1,NA,CAWSALDWNYNEQFF,TGTGCCTGGAGTGCTCTAGACTGGAACTACAATGAGCAGTTCTTC
TRBD1,TRBV5-1,TRBJ1-1,NA,CASSPGTGNTEAFF,TGCGCCAGCAGCCCCGGGACAGGAAACACTGAAGCTTTCTTT
TRBD1,TRBV4-2,TRBJ1-3,NA,CASSLTGVGGNTIYF,TGTGCCAGCAGCCTCACAGGGGTAGGAGGAAACACCATATATTTT
NA,TRBV28,TRBJ1-1,NA,CASSLGGLGAFF,TGTGCCAGCAGTTTGGGGGGGCTGGGAGCTTTCTTT